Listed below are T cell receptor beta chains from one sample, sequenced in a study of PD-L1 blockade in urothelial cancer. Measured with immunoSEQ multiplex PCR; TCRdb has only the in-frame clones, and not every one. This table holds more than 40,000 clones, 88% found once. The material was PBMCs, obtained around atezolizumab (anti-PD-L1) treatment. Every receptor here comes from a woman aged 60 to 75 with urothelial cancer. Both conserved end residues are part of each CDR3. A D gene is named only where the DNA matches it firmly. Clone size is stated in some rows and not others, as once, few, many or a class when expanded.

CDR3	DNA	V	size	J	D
CASSALPGQLGEGYEQYF	TGTGCCAGCAGTGCGTTACCGGGACAGTTAGGCGAGGGTTACGAGCAGTACTTC	TRBV6-1	NA	TRBJ2-7	TRBD1
CASRADRVADTQYF	TGTGCCAGCAGGGCTGACAGGGTAGCGGATACGCAGTATTTT	TRBV2	once	TRBJ2-3	TRBD1
CASTTLGLAGTDTQYF	TGCGCCAGCACAACCCTGGGACTAGCTGGGACAGATACGCAGTATTTT	TRBV5-1	NA	TRBJ2-3	TRBD2
CASSQQGQGDYGYTF	TGTGCCAGCAGTCAACAGGGTCAAGGGGACTATGGCTACACCTTC	TRBV27	NA	TRBJ1-2	NA
CASSLGATGELFF	TGTGCCAGCAGCTTAGGGGCCACCGGGGAGCTGTTTTTT	TRBV7-8	NA	TRBJ2-2	NA
CASSLGPINEQFF	TGTGCCAGCAGCTTGGGGCCTATCAATGAGCAGTTCTTC	TRBV7-7	NA	TRBJ2-1	NA
CASSLEGGANQPQHF	TGTGCCAGCAGCTTAGAAGGGGGAGCGAATCAGCCCCAGCATTTT	TRBV7-6	NA	TRBJ1-5	NA
CASSLGASRGAGDTQYF	TGTGCCAGCAGCTTAGGGGCCTCCCGGGGGGCAGGAGATACGCAGTATTTT	TRBV11-1	NA	TRBJ2-3	NA
CASSQSHLAGPHNTGELFF	TGCGCCAGCAGTCAATCTCATCTGGCGGGGCCCCATAACACCGGGGAGCTGTTTTTT	TRBV23-1	few	TRBJ2-2	NA
CASSTASGREQYF	TGTGCCAGTAGTACCGCTAGCGGGAGAGAGCAGTACTTC	TRBV19	NA	TRBJ2-7	TRBD2
CASSEETGFLNTEAFF	TGTGCCAGCTCAGAGGAGACAGGATTCCTGAACACTGAAGCTTTCTTT	TRBV18	NA	TRBJ1-1	NA
CASSLTGPSSYEQYF	TGTGCCAGCTCATTGACAGGGCCCAGCTCCTACGAGCAGTACTTC	TRBV18	NA	TRBJ2-7	TRBD1
CASSLDRGGTPEKLFF	TGTGCCAGCAGCTTAGATCGCGGTGGGACACCTGAAAAACTGTTTTTT	TRBV11-2	once	TRBJ1-4	NA
CAITDTTTNTGELFF	TGTGCCATCACCGACACCACCACGAACACCGGGGAGCTGTTTTTT	TRBV10-3	NA	TRBJ2-2	NA
CASSPGQGADTQYF	TGTGCCAGCAGCCCGGGACAGGGGGCAGATACGCAGTATTTT	TRBV7-7	NA	TRBJ2-3	TRBD1
CASSNGGAHQDTQYF	TGTGCCAGCTCAAACGGGGGGGCGCATCAGGATACGCAGTATTTT	TRBV18	NA	TRBJ2-3	TRBD2
CASSLLTGITDTQYF	TGTGCCAGCAGCTTACTTACAGGGATCACAGATACGCAGTATTTT	TRBV7-6	once	TRBJ2-3	NA
CASSFGDSYEQYF	TGTGCCAGCAGCTTCGGGGATTCCTACGAGCAGTACTTC	TRBV7-3	NA	TRBJ2-7	NA
CASRLARTYEQYF	TGTGCCAGCCGACTAGCGCGGACCTACGAGCAGTACTTC	TRBV27	NA	TRBJ2-7	TRBD2
CATSGGQGYNEQFF	TGTGCCACCAGCGGGGGACAGGGGTACAATGAGCAGTTCTTC	TRBV15	NA	TRBJ2-1	TRBD1
CASRGGGNQPQHF	TGTGCCAGCAGGGGGGGTGGCAATCAGCCCCAGCATTTT	TRBV7-9	NA	TRBJ1-5	NA
CASSPWWDSLWDGYTF	TGTGCCAGCAGCCCCTGGTGGGACAGCTTATGGGATGGCTACACCTTC	TRBV4-2	few	TRBJ1-2	TRBD1
CASSIALYRSSYEQYF	TGTGCCAGTAGTATAGCTCTTTACAGGAGCTCCTACGAGCAGTACTTC	TRBV19	NA	TRBJ2-7	NA
CASSLVLGTGPQPQHF	TGTGCCAGCAGCTTAGTTTTGGGGACAGGCCCTCAGCCCCAGCATTTT	TRBV7-8	NA	TRBJ1-5	TRBD1
CASSVDPGHYTGELFF	TGTGCCAGCAGCGTAGACCCGGGACATTACACCGGGGAGCTGTTTTTT	TRBV9	once	TRBJ2-2	NA
CASSPDRVTYEQYF	TGCGCCAGCAGCCCGGACAGGGTGACCTACGAGCAGTACTTC	TRBV5-1	NA	TRBJ2-7	TRBD1
CASSFLSGGRSSTDTQYF	TGTGCCAGCAGTTTCCTAAGCGGGGGGCGATCTAGCACAGATACGCAGTATTTT	TRBV27	NA	TRBJ2-3	TRBD2
CASTAGQGIYEQYF	TGTGCCAGCACCGCTGGCCAGGGGATCTACGAGCAGTACTTC	TRBV6-6	once	TRBJ2-7	NA
CASSQDRRGARNSPLHF	TGCGCCAGCAGCCAAGATCGCCGGGGAGCGCGGAATTCACCCCTCCACTTT	TRBV4-3	NA	TRBJ1-6	NA
CASSVGASGISYNEQFF	TGTGCCAGCAGCGTAGGGGCTAGCGGAATCTCCTACAATGAGCAGTTCTTC	TRBV9	NA	TRBJ2-1	TRBD2
CASSQVAGTYEQYF	TGTGCCAGCAGCCAAGTAGCGGGTACCTACGAGCAGTACTTC	TRBV4-2	NA	TRBJ2-7	TRBD2
CSVGTGTGSNQPQHF	TGCAGCGTTGGTACCGGGACAGGGTCCAATCAGCCCCAGCATTTT	TRBV29-1	NA	TRBJ1-5	TRBD1
CASSLERERYEQYF	TGTGCCAGCAGCTTAGAGCGGGAGCGGTACGAGCAGTACTTC	TRBV7-9	once	TRBJ2-7	TRBD2
CASSGRGNQETQYF	TGTGCCAGCAGTGGGCGGGGGAACCAAGAGACCCAGTACTTC	TRBV6-5	NA	TRBJ2-5	TRBD2
CASSPRDRGGYADTQYF	TGCGCCAGCAGCCCCCGGGACAGGGGGGGATATGCAGATACGCAGTATTTT	TRBV5-1	NA	TRBJ2-3	TRBD1
CSARTGPETQYF	TGCAGCGCCCGGACAGGGCCAGAGACCCAGTACTTC	TRBV29-1	NA	TRBJ2-5	TRBD1
CASSVFFGTGLIDTGELFF	TGTGCCAGCAGCGTTTTCTTTGGGACAGGGTTGATAGACACCGGGGAGCTGTTTTTT	TRBV9	NA	TRBJ2-2	TRBD1
CASRRGVLWGYTF	TGTGCCAGCAGAAGGGGCGTCCTTTGGGGCTACACCTTC	TRBV6-5	NA	TRBJ1-2	NA
CASSRQGVVYNEQFF	TGTGCCAGCAGCCGACAGGGCGTGGTATACAATGAGCAGTTCTTC	TRBV6-5	NA	TRBJ2-1	TRBD1
CAIAASGYNEQFF	TGTGCCATCGCGGCTAGCGGGTACAATGAGCAGTTCTTC	TRBV10-3	NA	TRBJ2-1	TRBD2
CASSLPGTGNVEQYF	TGTGCCAGCAGCTTACCCGGGACAGGGAATGTGGAGCAGTACTTC	TRBV7-9	once	TRBJ2-7	TRBD1
CASSSTHGGDTQYF	TGTGCCAGCAGTTCCACGCACGGGGGGGATACGCAGTATTTT	TRBV2	NA	TRBJ2-3	TRBD2
CASSSRASAGWGEDTQYF	TGTGCCAGCAGCTCCAGAGCCTCGGCGGGATGGGGTGAAGATACGCAGTATTTT	TRBV11-3	NA	TRBJ2-3	NA
CSVQGTTSTDTQYF	TGCAGCGTTCAAGGGACAACTAGCACAGATACGCAGTATTTT	TRBV29-1	NA	TRBJ2-3	NA
CASSQTGSTIYF	TGTGCCAGCAGCCAGACGGGTAGCACCATATATTTT	TRBV14	NA	TRBJ1-3	NA
CASRRDRTYGYTF	TGTGCCAGCAGACGGGACAGGACCTATGGCTACACCTTC	TRBV5-4	NA	TRBJ1-2	TRBD1